The 4 T cell receptor beta chains below all came from one sample that was sequenced in a study of identical twins. TCRdb analysed the 5' RACE reads with MiXCR anew, one entry per CDR3 protein. The table has approximately 530,000 distinct CDR3 sequences, around 24% seen once. These same data were also listed under a study on yellow fever vaccine responses in identical twins.

Material for sequencing was CD4+ T cells sorted from blood. The receptors derive from a woman younger than 35 in good health.

The chain links TRBV7-8 to TRBJ2-1, with 10 nucleotides matching TRBD2. Looked up from germline, CDR1 is SGHVS and CDR2 is FQNEAQ. With V trimmed by 4 bases and J by 6 bases, 6 bases remained unmatched. The CDR3 has 15 amino acids. Here the CDR3 DNA reads TGTGCCAGCAGCTCGGGACTAGCGACGTCCAATGAGCAGTTCTTC. This codes for CASSSGLATSNEQFF.

Concerning this clonotype: No conserved phenylalanine or tryptophan is present at the end of the CDR3, so a read error is the likely explanation. This chain links TRBV4-1 with TRBJ2-3; TRBD1 might be the D (6 bases). V lost 4 bases to trimming and J lost 5 bases, with 10 bases between them. This CDR3 has 13 amino acids. Germline V gene lookup returns CDR1 MGHRA and CDR2 YSYEKL. CDR3 in DNA: TGCGCCAGCAGCCGCCAACAGGGAGATACGCAGTATTAT. Protein sequence: CASSRQQGDTQYY.

The chain joins TRBV5-8 to TRBJ1-2; TRBD1 matches at 10 bases. The germline gives CDR1 SGHTS, CDR2 YDEGEE. The V gene end was trimmed by 2 bases and the J gene end by 2 bases; junction bases not matched to a gene: 3. The CDR3 contains 15 residues. CDR3 nucleotide sequence: TGTGCCAGCAGCTTACCGGGACAGGGGAACTATGGCTACACCTTC. Protein: CASSLPGQGNYGYTF.

V gene TRBV24-1 combines with J gene TRBJ1-1, with D maybe TRBD1 (6 bases). The ends were cut back, 4 bases at V and 1 base at J, with 9 bases in the middle. The germline gives CDR1 KGHDR, CDR2 SFDVKD. The CDR3 runs to 14 residues. CDR3 protein: CATSDATGNTEAFF. CDR3 sequence (DNA): TGTGCCACCAGTGACGCGACAGGGAACACTGAAGCTTTCTTT.